The present T cell receptor beta chain was sequenced within a study of OX40 agonist ivuxolimab in advanced cancers. As for the study in general: Dose-escalation patients were diagnosed with hepatocellular carcinoma, melanoma, renal cell cancer or head and neck cancer. Study-wide points: Partial responders treated at 0.1-3.0 mg/kg exhibited clonal expansion among the lowest measured. CD8+ T cells showed, on average, more clonal expansion than CD4+ cells. No determination was made of the antigen specificity of the expanded peripheral T cells.

Concerning this clone: Its antigen is unknown.

Trimming cost V 10 bases and J 3 bases; bases outside gene matches: 2. Germline V lookup: CDR1 MNHNS, CDR2 SASEGT. CDR3 size: 12 residues. Profiling relied on immunoSEQ multiplex PCR, and the TCRdb table lists in-frame clones only, not all of them. The sample records tens of thousands of clones, roughly nine tenths being singletons. The clonotype was recovered from an adult with an advanced solid tumor such as melanoma, head and neck, liver or kidney cancer. This sequence joins TRBV6-1 and TRBJ2-1, with 8 bases that match TRBD2. The sample was CD4+ or CD8+ T cells sorted from blood, taken in a trial of the OX40 agonist ivuxolimab. Here the CDR3 reads CAIRGGYNEQFF. The CDR3 nucleotides are TGTGCCATTCGGGGGGGCTACAATGAGCAGTTCTTC.